This T cell receptor (beta chain) was documented in a study of T cells in Graves' hyperthyroidism and ophthalmopathy. Template material for amplifying TCR beta CDR3 regions consisted of RNA transcripts. An initial round of RT-PCR targeting the TCR CDR3 relied on the HTBI primer set. MiXCR was run by TCRdb on the multiplex PCR reads, yielding one entry per CDR3 protein. There are fewer than 200,000 distinct CDR3 sequences in the sample; over 15% occur only once, and about 31% lies in the top ten. This clonotype appeared many times. The source of this sequence is a woman aged 45-60 years with Graves' hyperthyroidism. Sample: blood.

CDR3 DNA sequence: TGTGCCAGCAGCGGGACTAGCGGTTACCATGAGCAGTTCTTC. Translated, it gives CASSGTSGYHEQFF. V gene TRBV6-1 combines with J gene TRBJ2-1, with 11 bases aligning to TRBD2. The CDR3 has 14 residues. Germline values: CDR1 MNHNS, CDR2 SASEGT. With V trimmed by 6 bases and J by 8 bases, 6 bases remained unmatched.